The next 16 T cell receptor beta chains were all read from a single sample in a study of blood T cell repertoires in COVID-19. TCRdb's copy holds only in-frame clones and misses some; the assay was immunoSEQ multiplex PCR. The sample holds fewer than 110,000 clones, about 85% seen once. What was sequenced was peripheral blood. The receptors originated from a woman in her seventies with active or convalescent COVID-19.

Here the CDR3 reads CASSHGTSGNFLETQYF. The CDR3, as DNA: TGTGCCAGCAGTCACGGGACTAGCGGGAACTTCCTCGAGACCCAGTACTTC. The rearrangement links TRBV11-2 to TRBJ2-5; 13 bases fit TRBD2. CDR3 size: 17 residues. The junction had 12 bases not matched to a gene; V was cut back by 6 bases and J by 5 bases. Germline lookup yields CDR1 SGHAT and CDR2 FQNNGV.

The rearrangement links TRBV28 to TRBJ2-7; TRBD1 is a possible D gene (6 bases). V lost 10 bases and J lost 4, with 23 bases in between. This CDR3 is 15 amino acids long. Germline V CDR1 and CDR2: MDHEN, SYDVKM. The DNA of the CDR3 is TGTGCCACCACCGACCAGGGTAGGGGGAAATACGAGCAGTACTTC. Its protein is CATTDQGRGKYEQYF.

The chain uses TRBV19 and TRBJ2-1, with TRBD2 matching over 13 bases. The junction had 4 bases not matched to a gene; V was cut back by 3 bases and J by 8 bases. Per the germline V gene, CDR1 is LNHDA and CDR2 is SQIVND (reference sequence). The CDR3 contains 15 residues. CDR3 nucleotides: TGTGCCAGTAGTATTGGACTAGCGGGGGCTGATGAGCAGTTCTTC. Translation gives CASSIGLAGADEQFF.

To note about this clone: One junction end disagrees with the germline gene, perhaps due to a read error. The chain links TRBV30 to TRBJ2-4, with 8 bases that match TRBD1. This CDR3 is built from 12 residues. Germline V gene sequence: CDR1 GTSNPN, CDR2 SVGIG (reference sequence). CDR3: CACQKKGQGSSF. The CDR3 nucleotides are TGTGCCTGCCAAAAAAAAGGACAGGGATCCTCATTC.

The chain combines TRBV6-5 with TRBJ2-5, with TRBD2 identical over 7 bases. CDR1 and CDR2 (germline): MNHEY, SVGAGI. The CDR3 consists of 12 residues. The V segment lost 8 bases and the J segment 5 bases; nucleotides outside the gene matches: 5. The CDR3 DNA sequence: TGTGCCAGCTCCGGGGGGTGGGAGACCCAGTACTTC. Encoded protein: CASSGGWETQYF.

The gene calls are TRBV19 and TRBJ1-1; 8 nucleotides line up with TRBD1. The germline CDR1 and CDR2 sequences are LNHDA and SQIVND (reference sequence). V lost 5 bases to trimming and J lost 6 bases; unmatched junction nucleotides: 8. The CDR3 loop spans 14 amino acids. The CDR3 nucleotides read TGTGCCAGTAGTGTCTACAGGGGGTTCGCTGAAGCTTTCTTT. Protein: CASSVYRGFAEAFF.

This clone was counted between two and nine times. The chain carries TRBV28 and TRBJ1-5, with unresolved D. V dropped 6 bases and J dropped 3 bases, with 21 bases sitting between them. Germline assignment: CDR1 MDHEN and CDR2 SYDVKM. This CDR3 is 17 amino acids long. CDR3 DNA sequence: TGTGCCAGCAGGAATACTGCCGGGTCCTTAGACAATCAGCCCCAGCATTTT. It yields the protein CASRNTAGSLDNQPQHF.

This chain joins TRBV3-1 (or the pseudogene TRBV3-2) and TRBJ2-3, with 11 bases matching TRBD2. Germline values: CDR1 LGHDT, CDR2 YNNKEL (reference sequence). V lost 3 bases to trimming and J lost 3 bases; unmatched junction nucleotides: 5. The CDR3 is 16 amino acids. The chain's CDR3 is CASSHAGTSGTDTQYF. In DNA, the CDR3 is TGTGCCAGCAGCCACGCCGGGACTAGCGGTACAGATACGCAGTATTTT.

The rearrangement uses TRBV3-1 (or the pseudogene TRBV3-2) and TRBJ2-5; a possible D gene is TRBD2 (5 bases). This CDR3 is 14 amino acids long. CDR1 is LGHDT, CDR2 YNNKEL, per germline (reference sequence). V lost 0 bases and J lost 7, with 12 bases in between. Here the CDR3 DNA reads TGTGCCAGCAGCCAAGATGGCGGAGCGGCGACCCAGTACTTC. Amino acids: CASSQDGGAATQYF.

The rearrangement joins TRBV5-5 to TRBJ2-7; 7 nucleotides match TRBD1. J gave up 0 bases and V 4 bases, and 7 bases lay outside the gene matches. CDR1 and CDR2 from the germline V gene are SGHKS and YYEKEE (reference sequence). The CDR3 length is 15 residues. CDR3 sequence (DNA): TGTGCCAGCAGCGAGGGACAGACAAGCTCCTACGAGCAGTACTTC. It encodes CASSEGQTSSYEQYF.

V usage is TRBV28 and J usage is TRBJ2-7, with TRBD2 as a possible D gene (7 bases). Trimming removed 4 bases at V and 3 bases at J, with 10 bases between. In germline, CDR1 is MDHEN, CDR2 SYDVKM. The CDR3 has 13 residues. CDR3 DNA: TGTGCCAGCAGTTCGGGGGGCTACTACGAGCAGTACTTC. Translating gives CASSSGGYYEQYF.

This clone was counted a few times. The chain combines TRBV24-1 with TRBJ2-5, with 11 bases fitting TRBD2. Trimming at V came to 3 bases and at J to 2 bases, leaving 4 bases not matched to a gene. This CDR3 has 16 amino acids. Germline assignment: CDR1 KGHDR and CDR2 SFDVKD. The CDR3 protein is CATSDRTSGLQETQYF. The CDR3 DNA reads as TGTGCCACCAGTGATCGGACTAGCGGGCTTCAAGAGACCCAGTACTTC.

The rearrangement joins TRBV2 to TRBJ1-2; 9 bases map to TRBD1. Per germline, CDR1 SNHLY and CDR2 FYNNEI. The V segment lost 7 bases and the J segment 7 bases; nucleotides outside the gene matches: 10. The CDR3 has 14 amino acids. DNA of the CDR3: TGTGCCAGCAATGGGGACAGGGCGCTGGGTGGCTACACCTTC. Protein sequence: CASNGDRALGGYTF. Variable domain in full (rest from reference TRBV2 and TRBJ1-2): EPEVTQTPSHQVTQMGQEVILRCVPISNHLYFYWYRQILGQKVEFLVSFYNNEISEKSEIFDDQFSVERPDGSNFTLKIRSTKLEDSAMYFCASNGDRALGGYTFGSGTRLTVV.

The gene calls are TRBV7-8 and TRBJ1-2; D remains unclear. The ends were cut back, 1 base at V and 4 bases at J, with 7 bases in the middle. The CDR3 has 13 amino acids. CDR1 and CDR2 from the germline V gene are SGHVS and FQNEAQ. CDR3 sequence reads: CASSLGSFYGYTF. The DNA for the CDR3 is TGTGCCAGCAGCTTAGGGAGCTTCTATGGCTACACCTTC.

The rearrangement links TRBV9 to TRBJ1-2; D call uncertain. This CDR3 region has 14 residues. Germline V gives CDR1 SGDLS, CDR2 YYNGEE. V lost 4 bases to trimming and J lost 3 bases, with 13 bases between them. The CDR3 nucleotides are TGTGCCAGCAGCCCACAGCCGACCGACTATGGCTACACCTTC. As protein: CASSPQPTDYGYTF.

The CDR3 DNA is TGCGCCAGCAGCCGAACCGGGACAGGGAATGAAAAACTGTTTTTT. Translation: CASSRTGTGNEKLFF. The J gene is TRBJ1-4, the V gene TRBV4-3, with 9 bases identical to TRBD1. From germline, CDR1 is LGHNA and CDR2 YSLEER. The CDR3 covers 15 residues. V was clipped by 4 bases and J by 5 bases; unmatched bases: 5.